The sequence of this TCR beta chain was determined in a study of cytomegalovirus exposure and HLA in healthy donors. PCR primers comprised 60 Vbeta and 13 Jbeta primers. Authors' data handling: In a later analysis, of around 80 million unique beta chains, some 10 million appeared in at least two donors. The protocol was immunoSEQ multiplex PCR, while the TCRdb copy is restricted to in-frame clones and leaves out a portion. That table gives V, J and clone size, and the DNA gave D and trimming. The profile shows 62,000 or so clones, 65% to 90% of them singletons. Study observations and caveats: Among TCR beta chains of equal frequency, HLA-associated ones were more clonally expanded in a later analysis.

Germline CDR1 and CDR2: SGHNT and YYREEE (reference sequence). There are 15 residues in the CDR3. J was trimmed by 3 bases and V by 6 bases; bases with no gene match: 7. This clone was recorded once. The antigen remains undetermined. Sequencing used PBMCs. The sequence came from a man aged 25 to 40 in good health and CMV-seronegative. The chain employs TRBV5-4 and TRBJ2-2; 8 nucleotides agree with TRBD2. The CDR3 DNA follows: TGTGCCAGCAACCCGGGACTAGAAGACACCGGGGAGCTGTTTTTT. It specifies CASNPGLEDTGELFF.